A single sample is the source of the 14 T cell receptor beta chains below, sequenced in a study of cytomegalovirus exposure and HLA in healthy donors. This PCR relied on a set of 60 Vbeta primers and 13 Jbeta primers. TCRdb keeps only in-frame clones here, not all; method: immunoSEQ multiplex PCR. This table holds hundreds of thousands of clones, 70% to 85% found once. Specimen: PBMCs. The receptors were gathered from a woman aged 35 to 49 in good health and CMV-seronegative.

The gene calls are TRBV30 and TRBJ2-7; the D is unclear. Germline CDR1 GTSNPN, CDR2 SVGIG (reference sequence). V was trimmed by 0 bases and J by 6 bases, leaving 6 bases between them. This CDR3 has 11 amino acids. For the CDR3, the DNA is TGTGCCTGGAGTGTACTCGTCGAGCAGTACTTC. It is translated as CAWSVLVEQYF. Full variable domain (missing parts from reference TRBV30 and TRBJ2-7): SQTIHQWPATLVQPVGSPLSLECTVEGTSNPNLYWYRQAAGRGLQLLFYSVGIGQISSEVPQNLSASRPQDRQFILSSKKLLLSDSGFYLCAWSVLVEQYFGPGTRLTVT.

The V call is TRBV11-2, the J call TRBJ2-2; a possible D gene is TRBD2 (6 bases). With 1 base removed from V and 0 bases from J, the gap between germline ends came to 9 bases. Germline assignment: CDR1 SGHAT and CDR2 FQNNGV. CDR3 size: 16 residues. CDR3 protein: CASSLVGGSNTGELFF. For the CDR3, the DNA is TGTGCCAGCAGCTTAGTGGGGGGTTCGAACACCGGGGAGCTGTTTTTT.

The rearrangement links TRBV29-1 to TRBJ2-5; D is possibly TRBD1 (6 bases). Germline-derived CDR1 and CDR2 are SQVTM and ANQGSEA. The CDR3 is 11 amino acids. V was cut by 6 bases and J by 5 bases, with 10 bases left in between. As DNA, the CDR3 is TGCAGCGTACAGGGATACGAGACCCAGTACTTC. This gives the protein CSVQGYETQYF. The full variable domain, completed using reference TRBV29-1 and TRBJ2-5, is SAVISQKPSRDICQRGTSLTIQCQVDSQVTMMFWYRQQPGQSLTLIATANQGSEATYESGFVIDKFPISRPNLTFSTLTVSNMSPEDSSIYLCSVQGYETQYFGPGTRLLVL.

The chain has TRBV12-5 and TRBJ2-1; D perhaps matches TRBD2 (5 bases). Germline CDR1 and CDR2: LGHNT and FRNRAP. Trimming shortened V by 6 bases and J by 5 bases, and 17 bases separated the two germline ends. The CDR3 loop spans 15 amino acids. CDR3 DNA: TGTGCTAGTGGACTCCCCCCCGGGATCCACAATGAGCAGTTCTTC. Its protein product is CASGLPPGIHNEQFF.

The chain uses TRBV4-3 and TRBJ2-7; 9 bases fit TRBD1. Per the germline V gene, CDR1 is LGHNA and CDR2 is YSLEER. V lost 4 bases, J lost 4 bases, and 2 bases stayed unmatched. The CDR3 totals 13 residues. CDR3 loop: CASSRDRDYEQYF. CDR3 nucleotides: TGCGCCAGCAGCCGGGACAGGGATTACGAGCAGTACTTC.

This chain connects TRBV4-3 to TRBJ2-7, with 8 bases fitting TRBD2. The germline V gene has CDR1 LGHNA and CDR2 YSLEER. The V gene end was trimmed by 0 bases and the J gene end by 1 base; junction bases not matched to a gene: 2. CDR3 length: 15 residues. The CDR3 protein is CASSQDAGGSYEQYF. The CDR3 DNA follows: TGCGCCAGCAGCCAAGACGCGGGGGGATCCTACGAGCAGTACTTC.

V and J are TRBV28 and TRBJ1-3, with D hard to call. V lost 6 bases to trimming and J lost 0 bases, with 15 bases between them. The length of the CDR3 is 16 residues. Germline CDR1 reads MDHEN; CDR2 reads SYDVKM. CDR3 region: CASSTNLRSSGNTIYF. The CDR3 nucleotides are TGTGCCAGCAGCACTAACCTAAGGAGCTCTGGAAACACCATATATTTT. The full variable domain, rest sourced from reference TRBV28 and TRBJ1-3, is DVKVTQSSRYLVKRTGEKVFLECVQDMDHENMFWYRQDPGLGLRLIYFSYDVKMKEKGDIPEGYSVSREKKERFSLILESASTNQTSMYLCASSTNLRSSGNTIYFGEGSWLTVV.

CDR3 loop: CASRLDPGQTNYGYTF. CDR3 coding DNA: TGTGCCAGCAGGCTTGACCCGGGACAGACTAACTATGGCTACACCTTC. The gene calls are TRBV28 and TRBJ1-2; 7 positions match TRBD1. The CDR3 loop spans 16 amino acids. Germline V gene data show CDR1 as MDHEN and CDR2 as SYDVKM. V dropped 6 bases and J dropped 0; count of bases not matched to a gene: 10.

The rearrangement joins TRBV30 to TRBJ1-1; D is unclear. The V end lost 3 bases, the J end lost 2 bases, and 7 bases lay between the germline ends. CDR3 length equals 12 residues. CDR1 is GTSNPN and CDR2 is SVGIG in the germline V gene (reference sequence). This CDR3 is CAWRGSNTEAFF. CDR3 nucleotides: TGTGCCTGGAGGGGCAGTAACACTGAAGCTTTCTTT.

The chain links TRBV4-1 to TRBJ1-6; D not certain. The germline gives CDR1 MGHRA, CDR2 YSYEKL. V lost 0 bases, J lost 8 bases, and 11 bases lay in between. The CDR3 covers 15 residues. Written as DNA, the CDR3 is TGCGCCAGCAGCCAAGACGCGGCGGTTCATTCACCCCTCCACTTT. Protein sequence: CASSQDAAVHSPLHF.

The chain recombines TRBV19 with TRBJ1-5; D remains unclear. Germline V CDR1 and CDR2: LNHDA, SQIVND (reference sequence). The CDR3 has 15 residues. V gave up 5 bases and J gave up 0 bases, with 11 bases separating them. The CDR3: CASSPDKNSNQPQHF. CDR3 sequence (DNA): TGTGCCAGTAGTCCCGACAAGAATAGCAATCAGCCCCAGCATTTT.

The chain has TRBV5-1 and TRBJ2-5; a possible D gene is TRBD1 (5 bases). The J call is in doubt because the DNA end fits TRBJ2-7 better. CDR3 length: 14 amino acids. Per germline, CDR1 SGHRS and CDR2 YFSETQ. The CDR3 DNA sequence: TGCGCCAGCAGTCCCGAAGGGGCCGTCTACGAGCAGTACTTC. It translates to CASSPEGAVYEQYF.

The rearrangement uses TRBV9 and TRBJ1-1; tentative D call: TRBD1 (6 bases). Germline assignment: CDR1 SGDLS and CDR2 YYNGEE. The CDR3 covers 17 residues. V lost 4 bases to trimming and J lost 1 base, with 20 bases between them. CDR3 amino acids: CASSPRGHRQENTEAFF. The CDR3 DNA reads TGTGCCAGCAGCCCTAGGGGACATCGTCAGGAGAACACTGAAGCTTTCTTT.

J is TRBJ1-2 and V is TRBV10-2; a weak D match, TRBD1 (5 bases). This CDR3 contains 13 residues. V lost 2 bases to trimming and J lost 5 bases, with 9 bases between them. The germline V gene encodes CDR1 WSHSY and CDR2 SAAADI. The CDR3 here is CASSEGARYGYTF. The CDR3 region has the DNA TGCGCCAGCAGTGAGGGGGCGAGGTATGGCTACACCTTC.